This TCR beta chain was obtained from a study of T cells in women clearing cervical HPV infection. Study at large: Controls' single incident HPV16 infection cleared within 12 months without precancer.

Germline assignment: CDR1 MNHNS and CDR2 SASEGT. This CDR3 is 15 amino acids long. The J segment lost 7 bases and the V segment lost 3 bases, leaving 8 bases of the junction unmatched. As concerns this clone: Its antigen is unknown. The observed sequence ends 3 residues before the CDR3 terminus, with the missing tail filled in from the germline J gene.

Sequencing was performed with immunoSEQ multiplex PCR; in TCRdb, only in-frame clones are kept and a portion is missing. The sample yields around 38,000 clones, of which the top ten take up less than 8.5%. General study findings and limits: CIN3+ cases had significantly higher TCR repertoire richness than controls, but evenness did not differ.

This sequence originates from a woman between 18 and 75 years old with a cervical HPV16 infection that either progressed to CIN3+ or cleared (not recorded which). The sequenced sample was blood buffy coat. V gene TRBV6-1 combines with J gene TRBJ2-1; 8 nucleotides agree with TRBD2. CDR3 DNA, as far as it was read: TGTGCCAGCAGTGATCTGGTAGCGGGGCGGAATGAG. Protein: CASSDLVAGRNE. The full CDR3 protein reads CASSDLVAGRNEQFF.